The following is a T cell receptor beta chain sequence with its context. This sample was included in a study of blood T cell repertoires in COVID-19. Study details: COVID-19 samples from acute and convalescent phases originated in the United States, Italy and Spain. T cells, B-cell-depleted T cells, or PBMCs provided the cDNA or gDNA that served as material.

Methods used by the authors: Nucleated cell counts were estimated from reference gene primer amplification. Generated by immunoSEQ multiplex PCR, the TCRdb table keeps only in-frame clones and is missing some. For V, J and clone size, that table is used; D and trimming come from the DNA. The sample has 120,000 or so clones, roughly three quarters seen once. The sequence derives from a man in his forties with active or convalescent COVID-19. Sequenced: peripheral blood.

CDR3 residues: CASSFGQSQETQYF. Here the CDR3 DNA reads TGTGCCAGCAGCTTCGGACAGAGCCAAGAGACCCAGTACTTC. The chain joins TRBV7-6 to TRBJ2-5, with a possible D match to TRBD1 (6 bases). V lost 3 bases to trimming and J lost 1 base, with 9 bases between them. Germline lookup yields CDR1 SGHVS and CDR2 FNYEAQ. The CDR3 totals 14 residues.